Below, 20 T cell receptor beta chains from the same sample are listed, as sequenced in a study of siplizumab effects on memory and regulatory T cells. The assay was immunoSEQ multiplex PCR, and TCRdb's table has in-frame clones only and misses some. The table includes approximately 100,000 clones, around 90% detected once. The sample taken for sequencing was Tregs sorted from blood. Every receptor here comes from a human donor in good health.

This sequence joins TRBV12-5 and TRBJ2-5; 9 nucleotides agree with TRBD1. This CDR3 has 11 amino acids. Germline V lookup: CDR1 LGHNT, CDR2 FRNRAP. The trim removed 5 bases at V and 12 bases at J, leaving 4 bases unmatched. The CDR3 bases are TGTGCTAGTGGTCTCAGGACAGGGGAGTACTTC. It codes for CASGLRTGEYF.

The chain combines TRBV30 with TRBJ1-1, with D unclear. Germline V gives CDR1 GTSNPN, CDR2 SVGIG (reference sequence). Trimming took 4 bases from V and 1 from J, leaving 13 bases between them. There are 14 residues in the CDR3. The CDR3 coding sequence is TGTGCCTGGATTCCAAGGGCAGCGAACACTGAAGCTTTCTTT. As protein: CAWIPRAANTEAFF.

The chain links TRBV27 to TRBJ2-2; D not certain. The CDR3 sequence is 18 residues long. Germline-derived CDR1 and CDR2 are MNHEY and SMNVEV (reference sequence). The V gene lost 6 bases and the J gene lost 2 bases, with 22 bases spanning the gap. This CDR3 reads CASSSSWATQDNTGELFF. The CDR3 bases are TGTGCCAGCAGCTCCTCGTGGGCCACCCAAGACAACACCGGGGAGCTGTTTTTT.

The rearrangement links TRBV27 to TRBJ2-5, with a tentative D call TRBD1 (6 bases). V was shortened by 3 bases and J by 2 bases, with 16 bases between the two germline ends. In germline, CDR1 is MNHEY, CDR2 SMNVEV (reference sequence). The length of the CDR3 is 16 residues. The CDR3 bases are TGTGCCAGCAGTTTTTTCGGTTTGGACAGTCAAGAGACCCAGTACTTC. This sequence encodes CASSFFGLDSQETQYF.

This clone was observed many times. The chain is built from TRBV5-8 and TRBJ2-7; the D gene is possibly TRBD1 (5 bases). Germline V lookup: CDR1 SGHTS, CDR2 YDEGEE. The CDR3 totals 13 residues. Trimming shortened V by 1 base and J by 11 bases, and 16 bases separated the two germline ends. CDR3 protein: CASSLNRRTMEYF. In DNA, the CDR3 is TGTGCCAGCAGCTTGAACAGGAGAACGATGGAGTACTTC.

The CDR3 region is CASSPRLAGGRNEQFF. For the CDR3, the DNA is TGTGCCAGCAGCCCCCGACTAGCGGGGGGGCGTAATGAGCAGTTCTTC. This rearrangement joins TRBV11-3 to TRBJ2-1, with TRBD2 identical over 14 bases. This CDR3 is 16 amino acids long. Germline V gene sequence: CDR1 SGHNT, CDR2 YENEEA. V lost 5 bases, J lost 7 bases, and 7 bases stayed unmatched.

This chain links TRBV14 with TRBJ1-5; possibly TRBD1 for D (5 bases). The germline V and J ends were trimmed by 0 bases and 0 bases, with 21 bases remaining between them. CDR1 is SGHDN, CDR2 FVKESK, per germline. The CDR3 covers 20 residues. This chain's CDR3 is CASSQEFQGNRFYSNQPQHF. The CDR3 DNA reads as TGTGCCAGCAGCCAAGAGTTCCAGGGAAATCGTTTCTATAGCAATCAGCCCCAGCATTTT.

The chain links TRBV6-5 to TRBJ2-5; D unclear. The CDR3 runs 13 residues. The germline V gene has CDR1 MNHEY and CDR2 SVGAGI. V dropped 2 bases and J dropped 5 bases, with 9 bases sitting between them. CDR3 sequence: CASSYLAQETQYF. Written as DNA, the CDR3 is TGTGCCAGCAGTTACCTCGCCCAGGAGACCCAGTACTTC.

This clone was detected once. The chain couples TRBV5-6 to TRBJ2-5; D is unresolved. Germline assignment: CDR1 SGHDT and CDR2 YYEEEE. V was cut by 0 bases and J by 4 bases, with 10 bases left in between. The CDR3 covers 14 residues. In nucleotides, the CDR3 is TGTGCCAGCAGCTTGGCCTCAGGCCTAGAGACCCAGTACTTC. Protein sequence: CASSLASGLETQYF.

This clone has a single count. V usage is TRBV7-4 and J usage is TRBJ2-7; 13 nucleotides align to TRBD2. The CDR3 consists of 16 residues. Germline V gene sequence: CDR1 SGHVT, CDR2 SQSDAQ. With V trimmed by 5 bases and J by 0 bases, 4 bases remained unmatched. The CDR3 spells CASSRGLAGSSYEQYF. CDR3 bases: TGTGCCAGCAGCCGGGGACTAGCGGGGAGCTCCTACGAGCAGTACTTC.

This chain links TRBV7-2 with TRBJ2-3, with no clear D. V lost 8 bases and J 5 bases, leaving 11 bases between the germline ends. Germline lookup yields CDR1 SGHTA and CDR2 FQGNSA. CDR3 length equals 12 residues. CDR3 DNA sequence: TGTGCCAGCTTGATTAACGGAGATACGCAGTATTTT. Amino acid sequence: CASLINGDTQYF.

The chain couples TRBV2 to TRBJ2-1, with a possible D match to TRBD2 (6 bases). This CDR3 contains 14 residues. Germline lookup yields CDR1 SNHLY and CDR2 FYNNEI. V gave up 7 bases and J gave up 15 bases, with 25 bases separating them. CDR3 coding DNA: TGTGCCAGCACCCAGAATAGGGACTGGATACTTACGTTCTTC. This translates into CASTQNRDWILTFF.

This chain links TRBV2 with TRBJ2-7; tentative D call: TRBD1 (6 bases). The CDR3 is 15 residues long. Germline CDR1 and CDR2: SNHLY and FYNNEI. Trimming removed 4 bases from V and 7 bases from J, with 20 bases in between. The CDR3 sequence is CASSVRGHLTGEQYF. For the CDR3, the DNA is TGTGCCAGCAGTGTAAGGGGACACCTCACAGGGGAGCAGTACTTC.

The chain combines TRBV9 with TRBJ1-3, with a weak D call TRBD1 (6 bases). Trimming took 4 bases from V and 8 from J, leaving 25 bases between them. CDR3 length equals 17 residues. Germline CDR1 and CDR2: SGDLS and YYNGEE. The CDR3 sequence: CASSSKLGTTYRDTIYF. The CDR3, as DNA: TGTGCCAGCAGCTCAAAACTCGGGACAACTTATCGTGACACCATATATTTT.

This clone was found a few times. The rearrangement links TRBV4-1 to TRBJ2-2, with 7 bases lining up with TRBD2. The ends lost 7 bases at V and 0 bases at J; junction bases unmatched: 5. This CDR3 contains 15 residues. Germline CDR1 reads MGHRA; CDR2 reads YSYEKL. The CDR3 reads CASKGGGPNTGELFF. For the CDR3, the DNA is TGCGCCAGCAAGGGCGGGGGTCCGAACACCGGGGAGCTGTTTTTT.

The gene calls are TRBV19 and TRBJ1-5; no clear D gene. Germline assignment: CDR1 LNHDA and CDR2 SQIVND (reference sequence). The V end was cut by 5 bases, the J end by 7 bases, with 12 bases between. The CDR3 loop spans 13 amino acids. The CDR3 sequence is CASSEVGIQPQHF. Written as DNA, the CDR3 is TGTGCCAGTAGTGAGGTGGGGATCCAGCCCCAGCATTTT.

V is TRBV2 and J is TRBJ1-2, with 7 bases lining up with TRBD1. The V segment lost 3 bases and the J segment 4 bases; nucleotides outside the gene matches: 2. This CDR3 spans 13 amino acids. Looked up from germline, CDR1 is SNHLY and CDR2 is FYNNEI. CDR3: CASSEGQLYGYTF. The CDR3 nucleotides read TGTGCCAGCAGTGAGGGACAGCTCTATGGCTACACCTTC.

The CDR3 coding sequence is TGTGCTAGTGGTTTGGGTCAGCCCCAGCATTTT. Its translation: CASGLGQPQHF. The chain employs TRBV12-5 and TRBJ1-5; D is unresolved. The CDR3 has 11 residues. Germline V gene sequence: CDR1 LGHNT, CDR2 FRNRAP. The germline V and J ends were trimmed by 1 base and 6 bases, with 1 base remaining between them. Full variable domain (remainder filled in from reference TRBV12-5 and TRBJ1-5): DARVTQTPRHKVTEMGQEVTMRCQPILGHNTVFWYRQTMMQGLELLAYFRNRAPLDDSGMPKDRFSAEMPDATLATLKIQPSEPRDSAVYFCASGLGQPQHFGDGTRLSIL.

The J gene is TRBJ1-5, the V gene TRBV5-1, with D possibly being TRBD1 (6 bases). V was clipped by 4 bases and J by 4 bases, with 15 bases between them. Germline loops: CDR1 SGHRS, CDR2 YFSETQ. CDR3 length: 15 amino acids. The CDR3 bases are TGCGCCAGCAGCCTCCAGGGGTTCGCGAATCAGCCCCAGCATTTT. Amino acids: CASSLQGFANQPQHF.

The chain carries TRBV19 and TRBJ1-3; D remains unclear. The CDR3 covers 14 residues. V was pared by 4 bases and J by 4 bases, with 11 bases between. Germline loops: CDR1 LNHDA, CDR2 SQIVND (reference sequence). The CDR3 bases are TGTGCCAGTAGTAAGGGAATCGCCGGAAACACCATATATTTT. Protein product: CASSKGIAGNTIYF.